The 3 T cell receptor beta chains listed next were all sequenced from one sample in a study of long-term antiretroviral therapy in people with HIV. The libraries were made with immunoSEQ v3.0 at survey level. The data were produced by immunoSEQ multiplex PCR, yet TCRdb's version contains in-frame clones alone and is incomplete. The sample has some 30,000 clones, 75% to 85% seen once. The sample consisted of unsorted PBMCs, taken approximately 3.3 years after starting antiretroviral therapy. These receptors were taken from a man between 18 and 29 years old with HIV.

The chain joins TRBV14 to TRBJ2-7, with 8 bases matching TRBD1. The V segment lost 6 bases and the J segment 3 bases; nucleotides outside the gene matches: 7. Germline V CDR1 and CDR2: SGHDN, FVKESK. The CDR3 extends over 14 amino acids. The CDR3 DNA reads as TGTGCCAGCAGTCTAATCGGGACAGGCTACGAGCAGTACTTC. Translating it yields CASSLIGTGYEQYF.

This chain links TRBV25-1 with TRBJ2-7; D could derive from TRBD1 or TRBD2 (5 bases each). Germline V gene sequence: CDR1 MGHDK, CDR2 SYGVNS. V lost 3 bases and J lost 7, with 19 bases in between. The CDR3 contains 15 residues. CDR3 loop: CASSEGVPRPGEQYF. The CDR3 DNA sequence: TGTGCCAGCAGTGAGGGGGTGCCGAGGCCGGGGGAGCAGTACTTC.

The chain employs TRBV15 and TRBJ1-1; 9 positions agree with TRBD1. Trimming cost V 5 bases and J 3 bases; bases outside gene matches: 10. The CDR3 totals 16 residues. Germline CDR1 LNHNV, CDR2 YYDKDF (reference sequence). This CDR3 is CATSPDRGGWDTEAFF. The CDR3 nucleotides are TGTGCCACCAGCCCGGACAGGGGAGGTTGGGACACTGAAGCTTTCTTT.